The 20 T cell receptor beta chains below all came from one sample that was sequenced in a study of blood T cell repertoires in COVID-19. TCRdb keeps only in-frame clones here, not all; method: immunoSEQ multiplex PCR. The table records roughly 130,000 clones, around 80% of them present only once. What was sequenced was peripheral blood. Receptors were obtained from a woman aged 55-69 years with acute or convalescent COVID-19.

Notes on this clone: This CDR3 is also generated by other DNA sequences in the sample. The chain employs TRBV5-4 and TRBJ2-7; TRBD2 might be the D (6 bases). V gave up 0 bases and J gave up 7 bases, with 11 bases separating them. CDR3 length: 13 amino acids. CDR1 and CDR2 (germline): SGHNT, YYREEE (reference sequence). In nucleotides, the CDR3 is TGTGCCAGCAGCTTGGACAGTCGGGGGGAGCAGTACTTC. Translation gives CASSLDSRGEQYF.

DNA of the CDR3: TGTGCCAGCAGCCAGAGGGACAGGGGGCGAGCTTTCTTT. Its translation: CASSQRDRGRAFF. This chain connects TRBV3-1 (or the pseudogene TRBV3-2) to TRBJ1-1, with TRBD1 matching 12 bases. J gave up 10 bases and V 3 bases, and 3 bases lay outside the gene matches. The CDR3 is 13 amino acids. Germline V gene data show CDR1 as LGHDT and CDR2 as YNNKEL (reference sequence).

The chain joins TRBV2 to TRBJ1-1, with 7 positions matching TRBD1. With V trimmed by 6 bases and J by 5 bases, 6 bases remained unmatched. Germline values: CDR1 SNHLY, CDR2 FYNNEI. This CDR3 has 13 amino acids. The chain's CDR3 is CASSPTGSTEAFF. The DNA of the CDR3 is TGTGCCAGCAGCCCGACAGGGTCGACTGAAGCTTTCTTT.

As to this clone: Other DNA sequences of this sample code for an identical CDR3. The chain carries TRBV5-1 and TRBJ1-1; D gene ambiguous. The CDR3 covers 11 residues. Trimming took 0 bases from V and 7 from J, leaving 4 bases between them. From germline, CDR1 is SGHRS and CDR2 YFSETQ. CDR3 residues: CASSLDSEAFF. The CDR3 nucleotides are TGCGCCAGCAGCTTGGATAGTGAAGCTTTCTTT.

The chain uses TRBV7-9 and TRBJ2-3, with 8 bases fitting TRBD2. The germline gives CDR1 SEHNR, CDR2 FQNEAQ (reference sequence). V was pared by 2 bases and J by 6 bases, with 13 bases of the junction left unmatched. The CDR3 spans 17 residues. CDR3 loop: CASSLSGPRLAKDTQYF. CDR3 in DNA: TGTGCCAGCAGCTTATCGGGCCCGAGACTAGCGAAGGATACGCAGTATTTT.

The V and J genes are TRBV2 and TRBJ2-1; 9 bases agree with TRBD1. This CDR3 comprises 13 residues. Germline V gene data show CDR1 as SNHLY and CDR2 as FYNNEI. The junction had 5 bases not matched to a gene; V was cut back by 5 bases and J by 9 bases. The CDR3 DNA sequence: TGTGCCAGCAGTCTACAGGGGGCGGGTGAGCAGTTCTTC. As protein: CASSLQGAGEQFF.

Here the CDR3 DNA reads TGTGCCAGCAGCTTTCCAGGGACAAGAGCTGAAGCTTTCTTT. It encodes CASSFPGTRAEAFF. This chain connects TRBV5-5 to TRBJ1-1; D perhaps matches TRBD1 (6 bases). This CDR3 has 14 residues. Trimming left V 2 bases short and J 6 bases short, with 14 bases between. Germline assignment: CDR1 SGHKS and CDR2 YYEKEE (reference sequence).

This clone appeared once. V is TRBV7-2 and J is TRBJ2-7; weak D call: TRBD1 (5 bases). The CDR3 spans 16 residues. Per the germline V gene, CDR1 is SGHTA and CDR2 is FQGNSA. Between the trimmed V and J ends, which lost 1 base and 2 bases, there was a span of 15 bases. The CDR3, as DNA: TGTGCCAGCAGCTTAGGGGCTCTGGGGCTGACCTACGAGCAGTACTTC. Translated: CASSLGALGLTYEQYF.

The chain joins TRBV19 to TRBJ2-2; 7 nucleotides line up with TRBD2. The germline CDR1 and CDR2 sequences are LNHDA and SQIVND (reference sequence). The V and J ends lost 7 bases and 4 bases, in that order; junction bases with no gene match: 9. The CDR3 loop spans 15 amino acids. CDR3 in DNA: TGTGCCAGTACACGGCGGGGGAAAGGCACCGGGGAGCTGTTTTTT. Encoded protein: CASTRRGKGTGELFF. The full variable domain, with the rest looked up from reference TRBV19 and TRBJ2-2, is DGGITQSPKYLFRKEGQNVTLSCEQNLNHDAMYWYRQDPGQGLRLIYYSQIVNDFQKGDIAEGYSVSREKKESFPLTVTSAQKNPTAFYLCASTRRGKGTGELFFGEGSRLTVL.

The CDR3 region has the DNA TGTGCCACCGGGTCGGGACAGGGGACATATCAGCCCCAGCATTTT. Amino acid sequence: CATGSGQGTYQPQHF. The chain is built from TRBV6-5 and TRBJ1-5, with TRBD1 identical over 10 bases. This CDR3 contains 15 residues. V was clipped by 10 bases and J by 5 bases; unmatched bases: 11. CDR1 is MNHEY and CDR2 is SVGAGI in the germline V gene.

The chain is built from TRBV9 and TRBJ1-4; D not certain. V was cut by 0 bases and J by 8 bases, with 14 bases left in between. Germline CDR1 and CDR2: SGDLS and YYNGEE. The CDR3 runs to 15 residues. DNA of the CDR3: TGTGCCAGCAGCGTAGCTCCGGGAGAGGGAGAAAAACTGTTTTTT. This translates into CASSVAPGEGEKLFF.

As regards this clone: The same CDR3 also results from other DNA sequences found in this sample. The rearrangement links TRBV12-3 or TRBV12-4 to TRBJ1-5; D unclear. The length of the CDR3 is 12 residues. Deletions cut 3 bases from V and 7 bases from J, with 7 bases between. The CDR3, as DNA: TGTGCCAGCAGTTTCGGGAACCAGCCCCAGCATTTT. The encoded protein is CASSFGNQPQHF.

The chain combines TRBV7-6 with TRBJ1-6; 10 nucleotides match TRBD1. This CDR3 region has 16 residues. Trimming at V came to 4 bases and at J to 8 bases, leaving 8 bases not matched to a gene. In germline, CDR1 is SGHVS, CDR2 FNYEAQ. The CDR3, as DNA: TGTGCCAGCAGCTCTCTGGCGGGACAGGGGTATTCACCCCTCCACTTT. Protein sequence: CASSSLAGQGYSPLHF.

V and J are TRBV2 and TRBJ1-1, with a weak D call TRBD1 (5 bases). CDR3 size: 12 residues. Trimming took 8 bases from V and 1 from J, leaving 8 bases between them. Per germline, CDR1 SNHLY and CDR2 FYNNEI. This chain's CDR3 is CASCRANTEAFF. In nucleotides, the CDR3 is TGTGCCAGCTGCAGGGCGAACACTGAAGCTTTCTTT.

As for this clone: This sample includes further DNA sequences coding for the same CDR3. V is TRBV9 and J is TRBJ1-1; unclear D gene. The germline CDR1 and CDR2 sequences are SGDLS and YYNGEE. V lost 0 bases and J 1 base, leaving 4 bases between the germline ends. This CDR3 comprises 13 residues. The CDR3 coding sequence is TGTGCCAGCAGCGTAGACGGGAACACTGAAGCTTTCTTT. Its protein product is CASSVDGNTEAFF.

This rearrangement joins TRBV18 to TRBJ2-5; possible D gene TRBD1, 6 bases. The V end was cut by 0 bases, the J end by 5 bases, with 10 bases between. The CDR3 has 14 residues. From germline, CDR1 is KGHSH and CDR2 LQKENI. This CDR3 reads CASSPPGARETQYF. CDR3 nucleotides: TGTGCCAGCTCACCACCGGGGGCACGGGAGACCCAGTACTTC.

The rearrangement joins TRBV7-8 to TRBJ2-4; a possible D gene is TRBD2 (6 bases). Per germline, CDR1 SGHVS and CDR2 FQNEAQ. This CDR3 is 17 amino acids long. V was cut by 1 base and J by 4 bases, with 17 bases left in between. The chain's CDR3 is CASSLVAGLKGKNIQYF. Here the CDR3 DNA reads TGTGCCAGCAGCTTAGTAGCAGGACTAAAGGGGAAAAACATTCAGTACTTC.

This clone occurred a few times. The chain recombines TRBV3-1 (or the pseudogene TRBV3-2) with TRBJ1-2; D unresolved. The germline V and J ends were trimmed by 0 bases and 12 bases, with 17 bases remaining between them. The CDR3 is 14 residues long. Germline V gene data show CDR1 as LGHDT and CDR2 as YNNKEL (reference sequence). CDR3 residues: CASSQDFIRHRHTF. For the CDR3, the DNA is TGTGCCAGCAGCCAAGATTTTATCCGACATCGCCACACCTTC.

This clone was detected only once. V usage is TRBV30 and J usage is TRBJ1-2, with D uncertain. Germline CDR1 reads GTSNPN; CDR2 reads SVGIG (reference sequence). V shed 5 bases and J shed 2 bases, with 9 bases lying between them. The CDR3 has 12 amino acids. The CDR3 sequence: CAWGPSNYGYTF. The DNA for the CDR3 is TGTGCCTGGGGGCCTTCCAACTATGGCTACACCTTC. Full variable domain (rest looked up from reference TRBV30 and TRBJ1-2): SQTIHQWPATLVQPVGSPLSLECTVEGTSNPNLYWYRQAAGRGLQLLFYSVGIGQISSEVPQNLSASRPQDRQFILSSKKLLLSDSGFYLCAWGPSNYGYTFGSGTRLTVV.

This chain joins TRBV6-2 or TRBV6-3 and TRBJ1-5; D call uncertain. Germline loops: CDR1 MNHEY, CDR2 SVGEGT. CDR3 length equals 16 residues. Trimming left V 6 bases short and J 6 bases short, with 21 bases between. This CDR3 reads CASSPRPGRSGQPQHF. The CDR3 DNA reads TGTGCCAGCAGCCCTCGTCCGGGAAGAAGCGGTCAGCCCCAGCATTTT.